Below are 16 T cell receptor beta chains sequenced from a single sample in a study of T cell responses to AZD1222 COVID-19 vaccine. The method was immunoSEQ multiplex PCR; TCRdb's version includes in-frame clones alone and lacks a portion of them. The sample carries about 120,000 clones, around 93% recorded once. Here the sequenced sample was peripheral blood, taken on day 0 of AZD1222 vaccination. The receptor source for this set is an adult in good health.

The V call is TRBV5-5, the J call TRBJ1-4, with 7 positions matching TRBD1. The CDR3 loop spans 15 amino acids. CDR1 SGHKS and CDR2 YYEKEE come from the germline V gene (reference sequence). After removal of 2 bases from V and 7 bases from J, the junction contained 8 bases not matched to a gene. CDR3 loop: CASSFGQGVGEKLFF. DNA of the CDR3: TGTGCCAGCAGCTTTGGCCAGGGGGTCGGTGAAAAACTGTTTTTT.

The V gene is TRBV7-9, the J gene TRBJ1-1; TRBD1 is a possible D gene (5 bases). The CDR3 contains 13 residues. From germline, CDR1 is SEHNR and CDR2 FQNEAQ (reference sequence). Trimming pared 0 bases from V and 8 bases from J, leaving 10 bases between. CDR3 DNA: TGTGCCAGCAGCTTAGCAGGGACTGCGGAAGCTTTCTTT. Protein product: CASSLAGTAEAFF.

This chain joins TRBV5-8 and TRBJ1-3; 7 bases are shared with TRBD1. The trim removed 1 base at V and 0 bases at J, leaving 10 bases unmatched. The CDR3 has 18 amino acids. CDR1 and CDR2 from the germline V gene are SGHTS and YDEGEE. The CDR3 sequence: CASSLPGQEHFSGNTIYF. CDR3 DNA sequence: TGTGCCAGCAGCTTGCCCGGACAGGAACATTTCTCTGGAAACACCATATATTTT.

The chain employs TRBV4-1 and TRBJ1-6; 9 bases fit TRBD1. CDR3 size: 17 residues. Unmatched junction bases numbered 13, after V lost 4 bases and J lost 9 bases. Germline CDR1 MGHRA, CDR2 YSYEKL. The DNA of the CDR3 is TGCGCCAGCAGCCCCTCCTCGGGGGAGGACAGGGGTTCACCCCTCCACTTT. Translating it yields CASSPSSGEDRGSPLHF.

The chain carries TRBV27 and TRBJ1-4; weak D call: TRBD1 (5 bases). Germline assignment: CDR1 MNHEY and CDR2 SMNVEV (reference sequence). The CDR3 sequence is 15 residues long. The germline V and J ends were trimmed by 5 bases and 4 bases, with 14 bases remaining between them. CDR3 region: CASSPRGPYNEKLFF. The CDR3 DNA follows: TGTGCCAGCAGTCCTAGGGGTCCCTATAATGAAAAACTGTTTTTT.

This chain connects TRBV4-3 to TRBJ1-2; tentative D call: TRBD1 (5 bases). CDR3 length: 16 amino acids. The germline V gene encodes CDR1 LGHNA and CDR2 YSLEER. The V gene lost 1 base and the J gene lost 5 bases, with 17 bases spanning the gap. CDR3 loop: CASSQGQGLGGYGYTF. The CDR3 DNA follows: TGCGCCAGCAGCCAAGGGCAGGGTCTGGGAGGGTATGGCTACACCTTC.

The chain links TRBV25-1 to TRBJ1-6; D ambiguous. Germline V lookup: CDR1 MGHDK, CDR2 SYGVNS. The ends were cut back, 2 bases at V and 9 bases at J, with 11 bases in the middle. This CDR3 comprises 14 residues. CDR3 DNA sequence: TGTGCCAGCAGTGAAGACGGATTCGCTTCACCCCTCCACTTT. It is translated as CASSEDGFASPLHF.

The rearrangement links TRBV15 to TRBJ2-7; D not certain. Germline V gene sequence: CDR1 LNHNV, CDR2 YYDKDF (reference sequence). Trimming took off 2 bases at V and 0 bases at J, with 11 bases between the two ends. This CDR3 spans 15 amino acids. The CDR3 region has the DNA TGTGCCACCAGCAGATCCGCTACCAGCTCCTACGAGCAGTACTTC. It is translated as CATSRSATSSYEQYF.

This clone appeared a single time. CDR3 region: CASTPTGGRNTGELFF. CDR3 nucleotide sequence: TGTGCCAGTACCCCCACGGGGGGGCGGAACACCGGGGAGCTGTTTTTT. The chain uses TRBV19 and TRBJ2-2, with 8 positions matching TRBD2. Trimming took 7 bases from V and 1 from J; bases not matched to a gene: 8. This CDR3 comprises 16 residues. Germline CDR1 and CDR2: LNHDA and SQIVND (reference sequence).

This rearrangement joins TRBV3-1 (or the pseudogene TRBV3-2) to TRBJ2-3; D may be TRBD1 (6 bases). V was shortened by 4 bases and J by 0 bases, with 11 bases between the two germline ends. This CDR3 has 15 amino acids. The germline gives CDR1 LGHDT, CDR2 YNNKEL (reference sequence). The CDR3 nucleotides read TGTGCCAGCAGCCCGCTGACAGGAAGCACAGATACGCAGTATTTT. As protein: CASSPLTGSTDTQYF.

The gene calls are TRBV5-6 and TRBJ1-2, with 10 bases lining up with TRBD1. This CDR3 has 16 residues. V gave up 2 bases and J gave up 7 bases; unmatched junction bases: 11. Germline CDR1 SGHDT, CDR2 YYEEEE. CDR3 protein: CASSFRDRGPLFGYTF. The CDR3 DNA reads TGTGCCAGCAGCTTCAGGGACAGGGGACCCCTTTTTGGCTACACCTTC.

V is TRBV6-2 or TRBV6-3 and J is TRBJ2-3; TRBD2 aligns across 10 bases. The CDR3 runs 16 residues. The ends lost 2 bases at V and 6 bases at J; junction bases unmatched: 8. Germline V gene data show CDR1 as MNHEY and CDR2 as SVGEGT. The CDR3: CASSYPRPSGSDTQYF. CDR3 coding DNA: TGTGCCAGCAGTTACCCCCGGCCTAGCGGGAGTGATACGCAGTATTTT.

The rearrangement links TRBV12-5 to TRBJ1-1; possible D gene TRBD1, 6 bases. Germline-derived CDR1 and CDR2 are LGHNT and FRNRAP. V was cut by 4 bases and J by 9 bases, with 15 bases left in between. This CDR3 region has 13 residues. The CDR3 sequence: CASGSGVGQKAFF. CDR3 nucleotide sequence: TGTGCTAGTGGTTCTGGTGTTGGACAGAAAGCTTTCTTT.

V usage is TRBV19 and J usage is TRBJ1-2, with TRBD1 matching 9 bases. Germline V gene data show CDR1 as LNHDA and CDR2 as SQIVND (reference sequence). V lost 7 bases and J lost 3; bases outside the gene matches: 9. CDR3 length: 15 amino acids. In DNA form, the CDR3 reads TGTGCCAGTACCCTGGGGGGACAGGGCCACTATGGCTACACCTTC. This gives the protein CASTLGGQGHYGYTF.

V usage is TRBV7-9 and J usage is TRBJ2-7; D gene unclear. The CDR3 length is 13 residues. The V end was cut by 5 bases, the J end by 2 bases, with 10 bases between. Germline V gene sequence: CDR1 SEHNR, CDR2 FQNEAQ (reference sequence). CDR3 DNA sequence: TGTGCCAGCAGCCTGGGATTTACCTACGAGCAGTACTTC. Translating it yields CASSLGFTYEQYF.

This clone was recorded only once. This rearrangement joins TRBV19 to TRBJ1-2; no clear D. The CDR3 consists of 14 residues. V was cut by 7 bases and J by 2 bases, with 14 bases left in between. From germline, CDR1 is LNHDA and CDR2 SQIVND (reference sequence). DNA for the CDR3: TGTGCCAGTATCAATTCCGGGAGAAACTATGGCTACACCTTC. It codes for CASINSGRNYGYTF.